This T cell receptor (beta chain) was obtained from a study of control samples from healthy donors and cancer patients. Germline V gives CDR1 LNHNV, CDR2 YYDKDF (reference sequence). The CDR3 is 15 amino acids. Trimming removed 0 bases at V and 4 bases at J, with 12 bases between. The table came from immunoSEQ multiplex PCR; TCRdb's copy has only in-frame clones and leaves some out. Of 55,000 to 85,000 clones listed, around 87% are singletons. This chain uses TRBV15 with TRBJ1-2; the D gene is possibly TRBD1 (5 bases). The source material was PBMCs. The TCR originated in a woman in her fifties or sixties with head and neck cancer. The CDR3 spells CATSREATDFYGYTF. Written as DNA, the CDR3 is TGTGCCACCAGCAGAGAGGCGACAGACTTCTATGGCTACACCTTC.